These 2 T cell receptor beta chains share one sample of origin, sequenced in a study of cytomegalovirus exposure and HLA in healthy donors. The study ran its PCR with 60 Vbeta and 13 Jbeta primers. Sequencing was performed with immunoSEQ multiplex PCR; in TCRdb, only in-frame clones are kept and a portion is missing. The data contain hundreds of thousands of clones, 55% to 75% of them singletons. The sequenced sample consisted of PBMCs. These receptors all come from a man aged 40-49 years in good health and CMV-seropositive.

J is TRBJ1-1 and V is TRBV18, with 7 bases identical to TRBD1. Germline V gene sequence: CDR1 KGHSH, CDR2 LQKENI. J gave up 6 bases and V 3 bases, and 7 bases lay outside the gene matches. The CDR3 covers 14 residues. CDR3 coding DNA: TGTGCCAGCTCACCCCCGACAGGGAGCCCTGAAGCTTTCTTT. Translation: CASSPPTGSPEAFF.

The chain couples TRBV5-4 to TRBJ1-5; 7 nucleotides agree with TRBD1. The CDR3 runs 14 residues. Germline-derived CDR1 and CDR2 are SGHNT and YYREEE (reference sequence). The junction had 9 bases not matched to a gene; V was cut back by 5 bases and J by 7 bases. The CDR3 reads CASSRGPGGQPQHF. CDR3 bases: TGTGCCAGCAGTCGGGGGCCAGGGGGACAGCCCCAGCATTTT.